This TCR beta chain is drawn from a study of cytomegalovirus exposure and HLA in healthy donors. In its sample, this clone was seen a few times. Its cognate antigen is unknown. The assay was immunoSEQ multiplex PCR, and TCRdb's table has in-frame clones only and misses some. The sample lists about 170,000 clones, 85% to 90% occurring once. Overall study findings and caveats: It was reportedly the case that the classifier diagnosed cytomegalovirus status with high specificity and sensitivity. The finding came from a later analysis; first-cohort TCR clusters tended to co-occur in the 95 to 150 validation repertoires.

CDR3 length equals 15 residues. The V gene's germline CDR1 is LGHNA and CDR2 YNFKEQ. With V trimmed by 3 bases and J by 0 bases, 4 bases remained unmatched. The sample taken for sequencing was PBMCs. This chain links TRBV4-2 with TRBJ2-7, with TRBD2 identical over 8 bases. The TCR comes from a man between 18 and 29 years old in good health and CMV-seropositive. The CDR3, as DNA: TGTGCCAGCAGCCATGAGAGCGGGAGCTCCTACGAGCAGTACTTC. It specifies CASSHESGSSYEQYF.